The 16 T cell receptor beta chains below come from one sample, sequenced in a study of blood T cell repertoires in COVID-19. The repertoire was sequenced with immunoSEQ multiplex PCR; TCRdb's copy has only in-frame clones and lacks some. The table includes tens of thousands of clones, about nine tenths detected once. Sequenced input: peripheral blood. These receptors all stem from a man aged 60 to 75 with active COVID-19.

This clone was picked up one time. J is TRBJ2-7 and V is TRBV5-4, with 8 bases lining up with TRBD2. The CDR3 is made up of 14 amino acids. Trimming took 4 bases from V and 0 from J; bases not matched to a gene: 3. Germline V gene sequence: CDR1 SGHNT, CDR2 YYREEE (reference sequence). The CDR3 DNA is TGTGCCAGCAGCGCCGGGGGGGACTCCTACGAGCAGTACTTC. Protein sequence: CASSAGGDSYEQYF.

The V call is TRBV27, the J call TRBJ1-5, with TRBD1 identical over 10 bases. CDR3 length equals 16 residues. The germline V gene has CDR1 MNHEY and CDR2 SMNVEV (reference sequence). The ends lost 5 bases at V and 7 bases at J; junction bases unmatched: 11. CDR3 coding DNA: TGTGCCAGCAGTCCCCTCGGAAGGACAGGGGGACAGCCCCAGCATTTT. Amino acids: CASSPLGRTGGQPQHF.

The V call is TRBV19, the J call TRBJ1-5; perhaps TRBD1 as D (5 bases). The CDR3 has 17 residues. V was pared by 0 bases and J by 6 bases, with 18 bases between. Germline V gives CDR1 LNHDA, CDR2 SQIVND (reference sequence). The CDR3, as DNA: TGTGCCAGTAGTATAGACCGGGACTTCCGAACGGGTCAGCCCCAGCATTTT. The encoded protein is CASSIDRDFRTGQPQHF. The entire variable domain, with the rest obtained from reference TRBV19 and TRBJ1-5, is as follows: DGGITQSPKYLFRKEGQNVTLSCEQNLNHDAMYWYRQDPGQGLRLIYYSQIVNDFQKGDIAEGYSVSREKKESFPLTVTSAQKNPTAFYLCASSIDRDFRTGQPQHFGDGTRLSIL.

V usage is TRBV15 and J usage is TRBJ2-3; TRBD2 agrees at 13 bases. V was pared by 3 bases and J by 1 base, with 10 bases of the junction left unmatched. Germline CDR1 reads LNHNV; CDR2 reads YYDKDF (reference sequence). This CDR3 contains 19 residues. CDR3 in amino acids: CATSRELAGGPLGTDTQYF. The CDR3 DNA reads TGTGCCACCAGCAGGGAACTAGCGGGGGGGCCTTTGGGCACAGATACGCAGTATTTT.

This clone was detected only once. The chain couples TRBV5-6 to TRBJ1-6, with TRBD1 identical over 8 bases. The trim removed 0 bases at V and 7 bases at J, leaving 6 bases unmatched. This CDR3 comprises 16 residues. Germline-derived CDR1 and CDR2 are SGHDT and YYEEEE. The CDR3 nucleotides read TGTGCCAGCAGCTTGGAGACAGGGGTTGGCAATTCACCCCTCCACTTT. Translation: CASSLETGVGNSPLHF.

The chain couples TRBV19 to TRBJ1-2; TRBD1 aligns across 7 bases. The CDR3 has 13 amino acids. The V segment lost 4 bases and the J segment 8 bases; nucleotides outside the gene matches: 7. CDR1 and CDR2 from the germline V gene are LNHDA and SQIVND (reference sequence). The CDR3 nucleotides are TGTGCCAGTAGTACCACAGGGGCTGGCGGCTACACCTTC. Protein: CASSTTGAGGYTF.

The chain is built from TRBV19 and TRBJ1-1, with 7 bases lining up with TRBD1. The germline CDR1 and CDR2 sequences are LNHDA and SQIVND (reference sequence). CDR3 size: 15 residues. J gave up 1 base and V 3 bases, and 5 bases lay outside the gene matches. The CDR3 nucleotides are TGTGCCAGTAGTATTTGGGGGGACAGGAACACTGAAGCTTTCTTT. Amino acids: CASSIWGDRNTEAFF. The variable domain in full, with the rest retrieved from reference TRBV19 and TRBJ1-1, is DGGITQSPKYLFRKEGQNVTLSCEQNLNHDAMYWYRQDPGQGLRLIYYSQIVNDFQKGDIAEGYSVSREKKESFPLTVTSAQKNPTAFYLCASSIWGDRNTEAFFGQGTRLTVV.

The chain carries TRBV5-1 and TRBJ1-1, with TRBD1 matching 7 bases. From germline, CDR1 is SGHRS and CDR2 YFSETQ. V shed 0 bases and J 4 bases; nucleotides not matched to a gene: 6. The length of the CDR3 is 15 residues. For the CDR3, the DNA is TGCGCCAGCAGCTTGGGGGCAGGGGGAGGCACTGAAGCTTTCTTT. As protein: CASSLGAGGGTEAFF.

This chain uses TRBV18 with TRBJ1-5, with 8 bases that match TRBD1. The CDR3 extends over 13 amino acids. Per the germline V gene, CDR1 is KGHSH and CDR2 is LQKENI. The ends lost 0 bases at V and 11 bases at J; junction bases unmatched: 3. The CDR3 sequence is CASSPPSGGSQHF. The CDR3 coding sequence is TGTGCCAGCTCACCACCGTCAGGGGGCTCCCAGCATTTT. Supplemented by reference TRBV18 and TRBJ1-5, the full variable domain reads NAGVMQNPRHLVRRRGQEARLRCSPMKGHSHVYWYRQLPEEGLKFMVYLQKENIIDESGMPKERFSAEFPKEGPSILRIQQVVRGDSAAYFCASSPPSGGSQHFGDGTRLSIL.

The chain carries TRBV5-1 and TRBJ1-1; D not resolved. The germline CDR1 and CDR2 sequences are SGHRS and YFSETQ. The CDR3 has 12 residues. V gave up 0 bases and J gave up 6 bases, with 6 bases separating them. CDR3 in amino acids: CASSLGAAEAFF. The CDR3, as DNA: TGCGCCAGCAGCTTGGGGGCTGCTGAAGCTTTCTTT.

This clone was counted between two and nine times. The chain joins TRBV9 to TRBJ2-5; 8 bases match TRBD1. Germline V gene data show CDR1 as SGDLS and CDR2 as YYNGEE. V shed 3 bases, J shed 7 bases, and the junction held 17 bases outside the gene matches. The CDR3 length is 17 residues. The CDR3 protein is CASSGGGRTGPSGTQYF. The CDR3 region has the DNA TGTGCCAGCAGCGGAGGGGGGCGGACAGGGCCCTCGGGGACCCAGTACTTC. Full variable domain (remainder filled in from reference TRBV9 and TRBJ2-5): DSGVTQTPKHLITATGQRVTLRCSPRSGDLSVYWYQQSLDQGLQFLIQYYNGEERAKGNILERFSAQQFPDLHSELNLSSLELGDSALYFCASSGGGRTGPSGTQYFGPGTRLLVL.

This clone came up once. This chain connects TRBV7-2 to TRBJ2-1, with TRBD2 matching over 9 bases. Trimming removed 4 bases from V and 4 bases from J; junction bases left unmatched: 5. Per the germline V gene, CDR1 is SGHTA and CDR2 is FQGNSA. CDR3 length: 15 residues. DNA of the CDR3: TGTGCCAGCAGCTATAGCGGGAGAAGGTACAATGAGCAGTTCTTC. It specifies CASSYSGRRYNEQFF.

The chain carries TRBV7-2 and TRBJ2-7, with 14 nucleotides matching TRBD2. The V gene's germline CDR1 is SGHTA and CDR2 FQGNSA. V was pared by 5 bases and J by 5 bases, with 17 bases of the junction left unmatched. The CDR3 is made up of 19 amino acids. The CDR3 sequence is CASSLWGHGTSGGRNEQYF. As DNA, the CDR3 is TGTGCCAGCAGCCTTTGGGGCCACGGGACTAGCGGGGGCCGAAACGAGCAGTACTTC.

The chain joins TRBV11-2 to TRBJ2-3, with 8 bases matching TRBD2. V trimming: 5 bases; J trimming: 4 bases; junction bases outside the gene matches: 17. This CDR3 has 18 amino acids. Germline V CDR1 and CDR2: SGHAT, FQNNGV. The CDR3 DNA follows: TGTGCCAGCAGCGAGAGAGGGAGCGGGACTAGTTGGGCAGATACGCAGTATTTT. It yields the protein CASSERGSGTSWADTQYF.

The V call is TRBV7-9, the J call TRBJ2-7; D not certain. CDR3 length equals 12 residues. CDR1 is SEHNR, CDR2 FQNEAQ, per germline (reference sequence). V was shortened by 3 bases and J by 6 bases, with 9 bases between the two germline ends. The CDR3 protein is CASSFSTGEQYF. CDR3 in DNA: TGTGCCAGCAGCTTTTCGACGGGCGAGCAGTACTTC.

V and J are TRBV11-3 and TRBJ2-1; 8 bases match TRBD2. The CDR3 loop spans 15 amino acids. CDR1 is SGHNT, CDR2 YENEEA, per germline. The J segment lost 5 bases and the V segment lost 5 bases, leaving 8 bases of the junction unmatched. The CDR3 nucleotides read TGTGCCAGCAGCCCCCGAGGGCGGGGGGACAATGAGCAGTTCTTC. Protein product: CASSPRGRGDNEQFF.